The 5 T cell receptor beta chains below come from one sample, sequenced in a study of T cell responses to AZD1222 COVID-19 vaccine. Measured with immunoSEQ multiplex PCR; TCRdb has only the in-frame clones, and not every one. The data show 250,000 to 300,000 clones, approximately 94% seen once. The material was peripheral blood, obtained 28 days after the second AZD1222 dose. The receptors shown here come from an adult who received the AZD1222 COVID-19 vaccine.

The chain employs TRBV10-2 and TRBJ2-2; D not resolved. Trimming removed 0 bases at V and 4 bases at J, with 6 bases between. Germline V CDR1 and CDR2: WSHSY, SAAADI. CDR3 length: 14 amino acids. CDR3 DNA: TGCGCCAGCAGTGAGTCGAGGCTCACCGGGGAGCTGTTTTTT. The encoded protein is CASSESRLTGELFF.

The chain couples TRBV28 to TRBJ1-6; D remains ambiguous. Trimming removed 3 bases at V and 8 bases at J, with 8 bases between. The CDR3 loop spans 13 amino acids. The germline V gene has CDR1 MDHEN and CDR2 SYDVKM. The CDR3 region is CASSLTGDSPLHF. The CDR3 coding sequence is TGTGCCAGCAGTTTGACCGGGGATTCACCCCTCCACTTT. Full variable domain (remainder filled in from reference TRBV28 and TRBJ1-6): DVKVTQSSRYLVKRTGEKVFLECVQDMDHENMFWYRQDPGLGLRLIYFSYDVKMKEKGDIPEGYSVSREKKERFSLILESASTNQTSMYLCASSLTGDSPLHFGNGTRLTVT.

This clone appeared a single time. The CDR3 sequence is CASSTSVNTEAFF. DNA for the CDR3: TGTGCCAGCAGCACATCAGTGAACACTGAAGCTTTCTTT. The V and J genes are TRBV9 and TRBJ1-1; D gene unclear. This CDR3 spans 13 amino acids. The V end lost 4 bases, the J end lost 0 bases, and 7 bases lay between the germline ends. Germline CDR1 SGDLS, CDR2 YYNGEE.

The V call is TRBV6-5, the J call TRBJ2-7; 10 nucleotides match TRBD1. J lost 4 bases, V lost 11 bases, and 5 bases had no gene match. Germline lookup yields CDR1 MNHEY and CDR2 SVGAGI. The CDR3 has 12 residues. The CDR3 loop is CAAEGQGYEQYF. CDR3 DNA sequence: TGTGCCGCGGAGGGACAGGGGTACGAGCAGTACTTC.

V gene TRBV19 combines with J gene TRBJ2-7; a weak D match, TRBD1 (7 bases). V dropped 0 bases and J dropped 5 bases, with 14 bases sitting between them. Germline V lookup: CDR1 LNHDA, CDR2 SQIVND (reference sequence). The CDR3 sequence is 15 residues long. Here the CDR3 DNA reads TGTGCCAGTAGTATAGATCAGGAGGGGGCGAACGAGCAGTACTTC. Translating gives CASSIDQEGANEQYF.